The source of this TCR beta chain is a study of blood T cell repertoires in COVID-19. Study summary: Acute and convalescent COVID-19 samples came from the United States, Italy and Spain.

The germline V gene encodes CDR1 LGHDT and CDR2 YNNKEL (reference sequence). The CDR3 is 15 residues long. Trimming pared 0 bases from V and 0 bases from J, leaving 6 bases between. Assay used: immunoSEQ multiplex PCR; TCRdb lists only in-frame clones, some missing. In the table there are under 200,000 clones, approximately 84% of which are singletons. During active infection, Seattle patients enrolled and were then monitored through disease. The chain has TRBV3-1 (or the pseudogene TRBV3-2) and TRBJ2-1; D is uncertain. The sequencing input was peripheral blood. This TCR was sampled from a woman aged 45-59 years with COVID-19, enrolled during active disease. The CDR3 reads CASSQDLSSYNEQFF. CDR3 in DNA: TGTGCCAGCAGCCAAGACTTGAGCTCCTACAATGAGCAGTTCTTC.